This is a list of T cell receptor beta chains from one sample in a study of blood T cell repertoires in COVID-19. The protocol was immunoSEQ multiplex PCR, while the TCRdb copy is restricted to in-frame clones and leaves out a portion. The sample has some 200,000 clones; about 88% are singletons. The specimen was peripheral blood. Source of these receptors: a man between 65 and 85 years old with acute or convalescent COVID-19. CDR3s include the opening cysteine and the closing phenylalanine or tryptophan.

len	v_gene	j_gene	CDR3aa
17	TRBV21-1	TRBJ1-1	CASSKVEGQATDTEAFF
13	TRBV4-2	TRBJ1-5	CASSQELNQPQHF
14	TRBV18	TRBJ2-7	CASSQTGQSYEQYF
15	TRBV5-1	TRBJ1-4	CASSVTGGMGEKLFF
16	TRBV5-1	TRBJ2-2	CASSLAGGQGAGELFF
17	TRBV6-2/TRBV6-3	TRBJ1-5	CASSSGTGFGGNQPQHF
16	TRBV5-1	TRBJ2-2	CASSLGQGAYTGELFF
16	TRBV7-3	TRBJ2-6	CASSTKAGVGANVLTF
14	TRBV19	TRBJ1-1	CASQQQGFDTEAFF
14	TRBV10-3	TRBJ2-3	CAIREDKLTDTQYF
15	TRBV5-1	TRBJ1-5	CASSLSGELVQPQHF
17	TRBV3-1/TRBV3-2	TRBJ2-1	CASSHKLPGLAGGDEFF
15	TRBV6-5	TRBJ1-1	CASSYFRGARTEAFF
18	TRBV13	TRBJ2-3	CASSFPTSGRADADTQYF
15	TRBV11-2	TRBJ1-1	CASSLLWGRVAEAFF
12	TRBV29-1	TRBJ2-7	CSVEWDNYEQYF
14	TRBV6-1	TRBJ1-2	CASSEGGQAYGYTF
19	TRBV4-2	TRBJ2-2	CASSQPWGLAGDRAGELFF
13	TRBV9	TRBJ2-3	CASSVGGGDTQYF
15	TRBV3-1/TRBV3-2	TRBJ2-5	CASSPRAGAGETQYF
15	TRBV18	TRBJ2-1	CASSPLGQTYHEQFF
15	TRBV19	TRBJ2-1	CASSYRDRGSDEQFF
17	TRBV3-1/TRBV3-2	TRBJ1-3	CASSFFLQGTAGNTIYF
18	TRBV2	TRBJ2-7	CASSDSTSGRAGSYEQYF
16	TRBV4-2	TRBJ1-1	CASSQVGGQGYTEAFF
12	TRBV30	TRBJ1-2	CAWSGSGYGYTF
17	TRBV9	TRBJ2-1	CASSVGLAGSSYNEQFF
15	TRBV3-1/TRBV3-2	TRBJ1-1	CASSQPGEVGTEAFF
14	TRBV11-2	TRBJ1-2	CASSPGQPAYGYTF
14	TRBV7-3	TRBJ2-2	CASSATVNTGELFF
13	TRBV19	TRBJ2-7	CASSIIAGGEQYF
14	TRBV7-3	TRBJ1-1	CASSLQRANTEAFF
15	TRBV5-1	TRBJ2-7	CASSPTSGSSYEQYF